This TCR beta chain was recorded in a study of metastatic and nonmetastatic thyroid tumors. This clone was seen ten or more times. Additional DNA sequences in this sample encode the identical CDR3. The CDR3 is 14 amino acids. V dropped 0 bases and J dropped 0 bases, with 3 bases sitting between them. The V gene's germline CDR1 is SGHRS and CDR2 YFSETQ. All patients were treatment-naive before thyroid surgery. TCRdb reassembled clones from the PCR reads with MiXCR. The sample contains tens of thousands of clones, around 23% of which appear only once. This receptor was taken from a male donor with papillary thyroid cancer or a benign thyroid nodule (not recorded which). Some clones in this sample may be carry-over from other donors' samples. The chain couples TRBV5-1 to TRBJ1-4; D unclear. The sequenced sample was blood. CDR3 amino acids: CASSLGATNEKLFF. The CDR3 DNA reads as TGCGCCAGCAGCTTGGGCGCAACTAATGAAAAACTGTTTTTT. Using reference TRBV5-1 and TRBJ1-4 for the parts outside the CDR3, the full variable domain is KAGVTQTPRYLIKTRGQQVTLSCSPISGHRSVSWYQQTPGQGLQFLFEYFSETQRNKGNFPGRFSGRQFSNSRSEMNVSTLELGDSALYLCASSLGATNEKLFFGSGTQLSVL.